One T cell receptor (beta chain) is described in this entry. This clonotype was observed at least ten times. Its specific antigen is unknown. Base qualities are not at hand, and no much larger clone is one base apart. Trimming at the junction amounts to 5 bases on V and 6 bases on J, and the germline ends lie 9 bases apart. The CDR3 spans 12 residues, from the cysteine through the phenylalanine. Only the CDR3 portion is preserved as DNA: 36 bases, with reading frame beginning at the first base. According to the germline V gene, CDR1 reads SGHTA and CDR2 reads FQGNSA. The iRepertoire nested amplicon-rescue multiplex PCR (arm-PCR) platform was used to amplify TCR alpha and beta CDR3 regions from RNA. For one-step reverse transcription and amplification, about 100-450 ng of tissue mRNA or PBMC total RNA was used as input. After bead purification, a secondary multiplex PCR added Illumina adapters, and libraries were gel-purified between 200 and 400 bp. Libraries carried internal 6-nucleotide barcodes used for demultiplexing. Sequencing of libraries was performed on an Illumina MiSeq with 2x220 or 2x250 nucleotide paired-end reads. Per the source publication's procedure: Paired reads were merged with FLASH 1.2.11 and aligned to the GRCh37 human genome with BWA-MEM before extracting TRA and TRB reads. For V and J assignment, an IMGT-derived reference of cassette sequences and CDR3 motifs that included pseudogenes was used. Reads were translated in three frames, and productive CDR3s were defined as those with a C...FGXG motif and no stop codons. A clonotype was defined as a unique combination of a V-J cassette pair and a CDR3 amino acid sequence. Hamming distance filtering was applied to reads, with thresholds set by the sequence error rate of each sample in mapped regions. TCRdb took the public reads, trimmed them with fastp at Q25, ran MiXCR for clone calling and kept in-frame beta chains. Each entry merges the rows of one CDR3 protein and shows their most common DNA and genes. The V and J calls and clone size are TCRdb's, not the authors'. This sample lists 150,000 to 200,000 distinct CDR3 sequences; about 32% were detected once. The ten biggest clones cover 20% of the sample.

These data originate in a study of glioma-infiltrating T cells (dated by TCRdb to 2016 to 2018). With respect to the entire study: Sequencing of TCR alpha- and beta-chain repertoires was performed on glioma tissue, on non-neoplastic brain tissue, and on matched peripheral blood mononuclear cells. To measure how far tissue and blood T-cell populations diverged, each tissue-infiltrating repertoire was compared against the peripheral blood repertoire of the same patient. Three low-grade glioma patients, roughly eight primary glioblastoma patients and three non-glioma patients contributing non-neoplastic brain tissue were included in the paired cohort.

General study outcomes and caveats: VJ-independent divergence between tissue and blood was below expectation in non-neoplastic patients but above expectation in all gliomas, especially low-grade gliomas. Small numbers underpinned the group comparisons: roughly 8 glioblastoma patients, three low-grade glioma patients and three non-neoplastic patients. Only a very small number of CDR3 sequences turned up in both tissue and blood, a result put down to high CDR3 diversity combined with limited sampling.

The source of this sequence is a human donor with low-grade glioma or glioblastoma, undergoing nonglioma brain surgery, or in good health (not recorded which). The specimen was glioma tissue, nonneoplastic brain tissue, or PBMCs (not recorded which). This chain joins TRBV7-2 to TRBJ2-3; D gene: possibly TRBD1, on 6 matching bases. The CDR3 region: CASSMQGDTQYF. The DNA sequence follows: TGTGCCAGCAGCATGCAGGGGGATACGCAGTATTTT. When the CDR3 is completed using the reference TRBV7-2 and TRBJ2-3 genes on either side, the full variable domain is GAGVSQSPSNKVTEKGKDVELRCDPISGHTALYWYRQSLGQGLEFLIYFQGNSAPDKSGLPSDRFSAERTGGSVSTLTIQRTQQEDSAVYLCASSMQGDTQYFGPGTRLTVL.